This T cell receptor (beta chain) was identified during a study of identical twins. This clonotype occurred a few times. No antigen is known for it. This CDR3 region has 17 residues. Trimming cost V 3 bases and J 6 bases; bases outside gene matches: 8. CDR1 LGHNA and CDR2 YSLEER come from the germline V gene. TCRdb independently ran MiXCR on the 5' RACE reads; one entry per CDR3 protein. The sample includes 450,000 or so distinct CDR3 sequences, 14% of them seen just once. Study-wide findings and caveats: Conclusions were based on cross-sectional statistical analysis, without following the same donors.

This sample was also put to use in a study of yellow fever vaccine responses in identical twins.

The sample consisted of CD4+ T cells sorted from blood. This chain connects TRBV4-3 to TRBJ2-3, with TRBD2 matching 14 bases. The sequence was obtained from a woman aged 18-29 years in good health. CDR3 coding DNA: TGCGCCAGCAGCCAGGGGACTAGCGGGAGTCCAAGGGATACGCAGTATTTT. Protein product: CASSQGTSGSPRDTQYF.